This entry is about one T cell receptor beta chain. This sample stems from a study of blood T cell repertoires in COVID-19. CDR1 is MNHEY, CDR2 SMNVEV, per germline (reference sequence). With 8 bases removed from V and 3 bases from J, the gap between germline ends came to 23 bases. The CDR3 is made up of 17 amino acids. Profiling relied on immunoSEQ multiplex PCR, and the TCRdb table lists in-frame clones only, not all of them. This table has a few hundred thousand clones, approximately 87% appearing once. Individuals drawn from 24 US areas were roughly 18 to 95 years old. The recovered donors of Cohort 3 showed two negative PCRs, clearance, or symptom resolution.

This chain uses TRBV27 with TRBJ1-5; no clear D. Sequencing was carried out using PBMCs or T cells enriched from blood (not recorded which). The source of this sequence is a man aged 25-45 years who had recovered from COVID-19. Written as DNA, the CDR3 is TGTGCCAGCGCCCCTCAGCGGGCAGCCGCGTACAATCAGCCCCAGCATTTT. Its protein product is CASAPQRAAAYNQPQHF.